The 32 T cell receptor beta chains given below trace back to one sample, sequenced in a study of blood T cell repertoires in COVID-19. The repertoire was sequenced with immunoSEQ multiplex PCR; TCRdb's copy has only in-frame clones and lacks some. The repertoire holds 130,000 to 150,000 clones, 75% to 90% seen once, with approximately 3% in the top ten. Sequencing was done on a sample of peripheral blood. The origin of the receptors is a woman in her sixties with active COVID-19.

The chain couples TRBV10-3 to TRBJ2-1, with TRBD2 matching over 7 bases. The junction had 5 bases not matched to a gene; V was cut back by 5 bases and J by 4 bases. Germline lookup yields CDR1 ENHRY and CDR2 SYGVKD. This CDR3 contains 14 residues. The CDR3 loop is CAISSGTLYNEQFF. As DNA, the CDR3 is TGTGCCATCAGTAGCGGGACTTTGTACAATGAGCAGTTCTTC.

V usage is TRBV10-1 and J usage is TRBJ2-7; D might be TRBD1 (6 bases). Trimming took 4 bases from V and 6 from J, leaving 10 bases between them. The germline V gene has CDR1 WNHNN and CDR2 SYGVQD (reference sequence). The CDR3 is 12 residues long. CDR3 sequence reads: CASSAQGGEQYF. CDR3 nucleotide sequence: TGCGCCAGCAGTGCACAGGGTGGCGAGCAGTACTTC.

The V and J genes are TRBV7-2 and TRBJ2-3; the D gene is possibly TRBD2 (6 bases). Germline-derived CDR1 and CDR2 are SGHTA and FQGNSA. Trimming took off 5 bases at V and 0 bases at J, with 12 bases between the two ends. The CDR3 totals 15 residues. CDR3 coding DNA: TGTGCCAGCAGCAACCGGGACTTAAGCACAGATACGCAGTATTTT. This sequence encodes CASSNRDLSTDTQYF.

This chain joins TRBV4-1 and TRBJ1-2; D is perhaps TRBD1 (6 bases). Germline lookup yields CDR1 MGHRA and CDR2 YSYEKL. With 2 bases removed from V and 4 bases from J, the gap between germline ends came to 20 bases. The CDR3 has 17 residues. CDR3 in DNA: TGCGCCAGCAGCCAATGGTACGCCCTACAGGGAATCTATGGCTACACCTTC. It codes for CASSQWYALQGIYGYTF.

The chain joins TRBV3-1 (or the pseudogene TRBV3-2) to TRBJ2-5; TRBD2 matches 7 bases. The CDR3 covers 19 residues. V was pared by 3 bases and J by 4 bases, with 20 bases of the junction left unmatched. Per the germline V gene, CDR1 is LGHDT and CDR2 is YNNKEL (reference sequence). The CDR3 loop is CASSHGRRGSLVSGETQYF. CDR3 nucleotides: TGTGCCAGCAGCCATGGACGGCGCGGGAGTTTGGTTTCGGGAGAGACCCAGTACTTC.

The gene calls are TRBV5-1 and TRBJ2-3; TRBD2 aligns across 14 bases. V gave up 4 bases and J gave up 4 bases; unmatched junction bases: 11. The CDR3 is 18 residues long. CDR1 SGHRS and CDR2 YFSETQ come from the germline V gene. The CDR3 nucleotides read TGCGCCAGCAGCACGGGAAGACTAGCGGGAGGGCCAGCAGATACGCAGTATTTT. This gives the protein CASSTGRLAGGPADTQYF.

The CDR3 region is CASSGSTSGRTDTQYF. The CDR3 DNA sequence: TGTGCCAGCAGCGGGTCGACTAGCGGTCGCACAGATACGCAGTATTTT. The gene calls are TRBV7-2 and TRBJ2-3; the match to TRBD2 covers 9 bases. Losses at the gene ends were 5 bases for V and 1 base for J; bases not matched to a gene: 7. This CDR3 is 16 amino acids long. Germline V gene data show CDR1 as SGHTA and CDR2 as FQGNSA.

The rearrangement uses TRBV7-8 and TRBJ2-7; maybe TRBD2 (6 bases). The CDR3 has 16 residues. Germline V gene lookup returns CDR1 SGHVS and CDR2 FQNEAQ. V was clipped by 5 bases and J by 0 bases, with 17 bases between them. The CDR3 reads CASSRAGSGNSYEQYF. CDR3 coding DNA: TGTGCCAGCAGCCGAGCTGGTAGCGGCAACTCCTACGAGCAGTACTTC. Supplemented by reference TRBV7-8 and TRBJ2-7, the full variable domain reads GAGVSQSPRYKVAKRGQDVALRCDPISGHVSLFWYQQALGQGPEFLTYFQNEAQLDKSGLPSDRFFAERPEGSVSTLKIQRTQQEDSAVYLCASSRAGSGNSYEQYFGPGTRLTVT.

The chain combines TRBV7-2 with TRBJ2-7; D is undetermined. The CDR3 covers 14 residues. Trimming pared 1 base from V and 5 bases from J, leaving 12 bases between. Germline loops: CDR1 SGHTA, CDR2 FQGNSA. Here the CDR3 DNA reads TGTGCCAGCAGCTTAGGAATGGGTAGCCACGAGCAGTACTTC. It is translated as CASSLGMGSHEQYF. Full variable domain (remainder filled in from reference TRBV7-2 and TRBJ2-7): GAGVSQSPSNKVTEKGKDVELRCDPISGHTALYWYRQSLGQGLEFLIYFQGNSAPDKSGLPSDRFSAERTGGSVSTLTIQRTQQEDSAVYLCASSLGMGSHEQYFGPGTRLTVT.

This clone was detected only a few times. The chain employs TRBV4-1 and TRBJ1-3; 9 positions agree with TRBD1. There are 17 residues in the CDR3. Germline V gives CDR1 MGHRA, CDR2 YSYEKL. After removal of 0 bases from V and 0 bases from J, the junction contained 3 bases not matched to a gene. Here the CDR3 DNA reads TGCGCCAGCAGCCAAGAGACACAGGGGGCCTCTGGAAACACCATATATTTT. As protein: CASSQETQGASGNTIYF.

This clone was detected once. The gene calls are TRBV7-8 and TRBJ2-7, with D maybe TRBD1 (6 bases). V was clipped by 6 bases and J by 1 base, with 10 bases between them. CDR3 length: 13 amino acids. Germline CDR1 is SGHVS and CDR2 is FQNEAQ. CDR3 loop: CASRERGSYEQYF. The DNA for the CDR3 is TGTGCCAGCAGGGAGAGGGGGTCCTACGAGCAGTACTTC.

V is TRBV11-2 and J is TRBJ2-1, with 13 bases aligning to TRBD2. Germline CDR1 is SGHAT and CDR2 is FQNNGV. J lost 4 bases, V lost 4 bases, and 4 bases had no gene match. The CDR3 covers 16 residues. The CDR3 region has the DNA TGTGCCAGCAGCTCGACTAGCGGGAGGTCTTACAATGAGCAGTTCTTC. Protein product: CASSSTSGRSYNEQFF.

The chain couples TRBV2 to TRBJ1-6; 8 bases line up with TRBD1. Germline V gene data show CDR1 as SNHLY and CDR2 as FYNNEI. This CDR3 has 19 residues. Trimming cost V 9 bases and J 6 bases; bases outside gene matches: 22. CDR3: CASLQTWDRINFSNSPLHF. DNA for the CDR3: TGTGCCAGTCTGCAAACCTGGGACAGGATTAACTTCTCTAATTCACCCCTCCACTTT.

The chain recombines TRBV9 with TRBJ2-1; 9 bases are shared with TRBD2. The CDR3 sequence is 17 residues long. Germline V lookup: CDR1 SGDLS, CDR2 YYNGEE. The V segment lost 0 bases and the J segment 8 bases; nucleotides outside the gene matches: 12. This CDR3 is CASSVGASGIPGDEQFF. In DNA form, the CDR3 reads TGTGCCAGCAGCGTAGGAGCTAGCGGGATCCCCGGGGATGAGCAGTTCTTC.

The DNA for the CDR3 is TGTGCCAGCAGCGCTGGGACAGGGGATTCCTACGAGCAGTACTTC. Amino acid sequence: CASSAGTGDSYEQYF. The chain links TRBV7-8 to TRBJ2-7, with 10 bases that match TRBD1. Per germline, CDR1 SGHVS and CDR2 FQNEAQ. V gave up 5 bases and J gave up 1 base; unmatched junction bases: 5. CDR3 length equals 15 residues.

The chain links TRBV7-3 to TRBJ2-2, with TRBD2 matching over 8 bases. The V segment lost 2 bases and the J segment 5 bases; nucleotides outside the gene matches: 7. This CDR3 has 16 residues. Looked up from germline, CDR1 is SGHTA and CDR2 is FQGTGA. CDR3 nucleotides: TGTGCCAGCAGCTTACTGCCAGCGGGAGAAACCGGGGAGCTGTTTTTT. This translates into CASSLLPAGETGELFF. Filled out from reference TRBV7-3 and TRBJ2-2, the complete variable domain reads GAGVSQTPSNKVTEKGKYVELRCDPISGHTALYWYRQSLGQGPEFLIYFQGTGAADDSGLPNDRFFAVRPEGSVSTLKIQRTERGDSAVYLCASSLLPAGETGELFFGEGSRLTVL.

The chain joins TRBV6-5 to TRBJ2-7, with TRBD2 identical over 7 bases. Germline V gene sequence: CDR1 MNHEY, CDR2 SVGAGI. The CDR3 length is 13 residues. After removal of 8 bases from V and 3 bases from J, the junction contained 7 bases not matched to a gene. CDR3 amino acids: CASGVSGNYEQYF. As DNA, the CDR3 is TGTGCCAGCGGGGTAAGCGGGAACTACGAGCAGTACTTC.

This chain links TRBV10-3 with TRBJ1-1; TRBD1 is a possible D gene (5 bases). The CDR3 covers 15 residues. Per the germline V gene, CDR1 is ENHRY and CDR2 is SYGVKD. V shed 0 bases and J shed 5 bases, with 13 bases lying between them. CDR3 sequence (DNA): TGTGCCATCAGTGAGTCGGCGGGGGTGCGGACTGAAGCTTTCTTT. Amino acids: CAISESAGVRTEAFF.

The chain employs TRBV28 and TRBJ1-5; D may be TRBD1 (5 bases). The CDR3 contains 16 residues. V lost 6 bases and J lost 1, with 16 bases in between. Germline lookup yields CDR1 MDHEN and CDR2 SYDVKM. For the CDR3, the DNA is TGTGCCAGCAGGTCTCAACGGGGGACCAGCAATCAGCCCCAGCATTTT. It translates to CASRSQRGTSNQPQHF.

This chain connects TRBV4-3 to TRBJ1-2, with 7 bases lining up with TRBD1. CDR3 length: 14 amino acids. Germline assignment: CDR1 LGHNA and CDR2 YSLEER. After removal of 2 bases from V and 4 bases from J, the junction contained 4 bases not matched to a gene. CDR3 region: CASSQRGQGYGYTF. CDR3 in DNA: TGCGCCAGCAGCCAAAGGGGGCAGGGCTATGGCTACACCTTC.

In the case of this clone: Other DNA sequences in this specimen translate into the identical CDR3. The chain joins TRBV7-8 to TRBJ1-5, with no clear D. Trimming stripped 1 base from V and 4 bases from J, with 5 bases between. Per germline, CDR1 SGHVS and CDR2 FQNEAQ. CDR3 length equals 13 residues. CDR3 DNA: TGTGCCAGCAGCTTAGGGAGGAATCAGCCCCAGCATTTT. Amino acid sequence: CASSLGRNQPQHF.

The chain joins TRBV5-1 to TRBJ2-1; 9 nucleotides match TRBD2. V trimming: 5 bases; J trimming: 4 bases; junction bases outside the gene matches: 4. Germline V gene sequence: CDR1 SGHRS, CDR2 YFSETQ. The CDR3 is 14 residues long. CDR3 DNA sequence: TGCGCCAGCAGTAGCGGGAGTTTGTACAATGAGCAGTTCTTC. Residues: CASSSGSLYNEQFF. Full variable domain (remainder filled in from reference TRBV5-1 and TRBJ2-1): KAGVTQTPRYLIKTRGQQVTLSCSPISGHRSVSWYQQTPGQGLQFLFEYFSETQRNKGNFPGRFSGRQFSNSRSEMNVSTLELGDSALYLCASSSGSLYNEQFFGPGTRLTVL.

This clone was recorded a few times. J is TRBJ1-1 and V is TRBV18; 8 positions agree with TRBD1. The CDR3 contains 13 residues. The V segment lost 7 bases and the J segment 1 base; nucleotides outside the gene matches: 2. Looked up from germline, CDR1 is KGHSH and CDR2 is LQKENI. This CDR3 is CASFTGGNTEAFF. In nucleotides, the CDR3 is TGTGCCAGCTTCACAGGGGGGAACACTGAAGCTTTCTTT.

The rearrangement uses TRBV19 and TRBJ2-1; TRBD2 aligns across 8 bases. From germline, CDR1 is LNHDA and CDR2 SQIVND (reference sequence). J lost 0 bases, V lost 3 bases, and 10 bases had no gene match. CDR3 length: 18 residues. The CDR3 DNA follows: TGTGCCAGTAGTATCCCGGGACTAGGACTGAGCTCCTACAATGAGCAGTTCTTC. Translating gives CASSIPGLGLSSYNEQFF.

The rearrangement uses TRBV29-1 and TRBJ2-1; 14 bases fit TRBD2. The CDR3 contains 15 residues. Trimming cost V 4 bases and J 6 bases; bases outside gene matches: 5. Germline V gene sequence: CDR1 SQVTM, CDR2 ANQGSEA. The CDR3 loop is CSVGATSGRANEQFF. The CDR3 DNA is TGCAGCGTTGGAGCGACTAGCGGGAGGGCCAATGAGCAGTTCTTC.

J is TRBJ1-5 and V is TRBV19; tentatively, D is TRBD1 (6 bases). Germline-derived CDR1 and CDR2 are LNHDA and SQIVND (reference sequence). There are 15 residues in the CDR3. V lost 5 bases to trimming and J lost 6 bases, with 17 bases between them. CDR3: CASSQTGLRPQPQHF. Here the CDR3 DNA reads TGTGCCAGTAGTCAGACAGGCCTCCGGCCTCAGCCCCAGCATTTT.

V and J are TRBV5-1 and TRBJ1-1; D may be TRBD1 (5 bases). There are 13 residues in the CDR3. Trimming cost V 1 base and J 6 bases, with 10 bases left between them. The germline gives CDR1 SGHRS, CDR2 YFSETQ. Here the CDR3 reads CASSLTQVSEAFF. Written as DNA, the CDR3 is TGCGCCAGCAGCTTGACACAGGTTTCTGAAGCTTTCTTT. Supplemented by reference TRBV5-1 and TRBJ1-1, the full variable domain reads KAGVTQTPRYLIKTRGQQVTLSCSPISGHRSVSWYQQTPGQGLQFLFEYFSETQRNKGNFPGRFSGRQFSNSRSEMNVSTLELGDSALYLCASSLTQVSEAFFGQGTRLTVV.

V usage is TRBV6-4 and J usage is TRBJ2-4; 9 bases fit TRBD1. This CDR3 contains 14 residues. V was clipped by 3 bases and J by 6 bases; unmatched bases: 3. Germline lookup yields CDR1 MRHNA and CDR2 SNTAGT. This CDR3 is CASSETTGGNIQYF. In DNA, the CDR3 is TGTGCCAGCAGTGAGACGACAGGGGGAAACATTCAGTACTTC.

The chain has TRBV7-9 and TRBJ1-2; D is unresolved. Germline V gene lookup returns CDR1 SEHNR and CDR2 FQNEAQ (reference sequence). CDR3 length equals 13 residues. Trimming took off 0 bases at V and 7 bases at J, with 9 bases between the two ends. The CDR3: CASSLAQEGGYTF. In DNA form, the CDR3 reads TGTGCCAGCAGCTTAGCCCAGGAAGGTGGCTACACCTTC.

The V and J genes are TRBV27 and TRBJ2-5; 9 nucleotides line up with TRBD1. The CDR3 has 16 amino acids. CDR1 and CDR2 from the germline V gene are MNHEY and SMNVEV (reference sequence). V lost 6 bases to trimming and J lost 5 bases; unmatched junction nucleotides: 13. The CDR3 sequence is CASRTTGGPSRETQYF. The CDR3, as DNA: TGTGCCAGCAGAACGACAGGGGGGCCCTCCCGGGAGACCCAGTACTTC.

The chain has TRBV9 and TRBJ2-3, with TRBD2 identical over 9 bases. This CDR3 is 13 amino acids long. Germline CDR1 is SGDLS and CDR2 is YYNGEE. Germline trimming cut 6 bases from V and 2 bases from J; bases unmatched to any gene: 1. The CDR3 loop reads CASTSGITDTQYF. The CDR3 nucleotides read TGTGCCAGCACTAGCGGGATCACAGATACGCAGTATTTT.

CDR3 residues: CASSPARDYGYTF. CDR3 DNA: TGTGCCAGCAGCCCCGCGAGAGACTATGGCTACACCTTC. The chain is built from TRBV28 and TRBJ1-2; D ambiguous. Trimming removed 6 bases at V and 3 bases at J, with 11 bases between. Germline V gene lookup returns CDR1 MDHEN and CDR2 SYDVKM. The CDR3 runs 13 residues.